This T cell receptor (beta chain) came from a study of read filtering for tumor transcriptome and immune sequencing. Study background: After DNase treatment, RNA was made into whole-transcriptome libraries.

CDR3 size: 14 residues. Germline V gene lookup returns CDR1 SGHTA and CDR2 FQGTGA. V lost 5 bases and J 0 bases, leaving 5 bases between the germline ends. This clonotype was counted many times. From 400 to 450 ng of RNA, a library with molecular barcoded alpha/delta and beta/gamma adaptors was made. TCRdb used MiXCR to reprocess the reads, holding one entry per CDR3 protein. The sample records about 28,000 distinct CDR3 sequences, around an eighth being singletons. V is TRBV7-3 and J is TRBJ2-6; D is possibly TRBD1 (5 bases). The sample comprised a population of CD138-negative cells sorted from bone marrow. The sequence was obtained from a donor aged 40 or over with multiple myeloma. CDR3 region: CASSQGSGANVLTF. CDR3 nucleotides: TGTGCCAGCAGCCAGGGCTCTGGGGCCAACGTCCTGACTTTC.